These 24 T cell receptor beta chains share one sample of origin, sequenced in a study of T-cell memory formation after mild COVID-19. TCRdb reprocessed the 5' RACE reads via MiXCR and lists one record per CDR3 protein. The sample holds 170,000 or so distinct CDR3 sequences; less than 40% are singletons and the top ten take around 11%. Sequenced input: PBMCs or a T cell subset sorted from them (not recorded which). The receptors come from an adult woman who had mild COVID-19 (a few samples of this study predate the infection). Cell type and time point are not known.

The rearrangement joins TRBV14 to TRBJ2-1; perhaps TRBD2 as D (6 bases). CDR3 length: 15 amino acids. The germline V and J ends were trimmed by 4 bases and 1 base, with 11 bases remaining between them. Germline loops: CDR1 SGHDN, CDR2 FVKESK. CDR3 sequence (DNA): TGTGCCAGCAGCCCACGGGGGAGGTCCTACAATGAGCAGTTCTTC. This translates into CASSPRGRSYNEQFF.

The rearrangement uses TRBV5-5 and TRBJ1-5; D call uncertain. This CDR3 region has 16 residues. Per the germline V gene, CDR1 is SGHKS and CDR2 is YYEKEE (reference sequence). With 4 bases removed from V and 5 bases from J, the gap between germline ends came to 19 bases. For the CDR3, the DNA is TGTGCCAGCAGCCGCGGCCCTGGAGCGGGCGATCAGCCCCAGCATTTT. Its protein product is CASSRGPGAGDQPQHF.

The gene calls are TRBV18 and TRBJ1-6, with TRBD1 matching 10 bases. The V gene's germline CDR1 is KGHSH and CDR2 LQKENI. The CDR3 runs to 15 residues. V gave up 4 bases and J gave up 7 bases; unmatched junction bases: 4. CDR3 DNA sequence: TGTGCCAGCTCACTCGGGACAGGGGACAATTCACCCCTCCACTTT. As protein: CASSLGTGDNSPLHF.

The sample holds a few counts of this clonotype. The V and J genes are TRBV19 and TRBJ1-1; D gene unclear. Trimming shortened V by 7 bases and J by 0 bases, and 18 bases separated the two germline ends. The CDR3 sequence is 16 residues long. Germline lookup yields CDR1 LNHDA and CDR2 SQIVND (reference sequence). The CDR3 DNA reads as TGTGCCAGTAATCCCTTTGGACCAGAATTGAACACTGAAGCTTTCTTT. Translation: CASNPFGPELNTEAFF.

The genes are TRBV4-3 and TRBJ2-1; no definite D call. Germline-derived CDR1 and CDR2 are LGHNA and YSLEER. V was pared by 0 bases and J by 1 base, with 13 bases between. CDR3 length: 17 amino acids. The CDR3 DNA is TGCGCCAGCAGCCAAGACTACATTCTGGCGTCCTACAATGAGCAGTTCTTC. Amino acid sequence: CASSQDYILASYNEQFF.

V gene TRBV5-8 combines with J gene TRBJ1-2; 7 nucleotides match TRBD1. The germline CDR1 and CDR2 sequences are SGHTS and YDEGEE. This CDR3 is built from 14 residues. Trimming cost V 3 bases and J 4 bases; bases outside gene matches: 6. CDR3 residues: CASSSTQGIYGYTF. The CDR3 DNA reads TGTGCCAGCAGCTCAACACAGGGGATCTATGGCTACACCTTC. The entire variable domain, with the rest obtained from reference TRBV5-8 and TRBJ1-2, is as follows: EAGVTQSPTHLIKTRGQQATLRCSPISGHTSVYWYQQALGLGLQFLLWYDEGEERNRGNFPPRFSGRQFPNYSSELNVNALELEDSALYLCASSSTQGIYGYTFGSGTRLTVV.

This sequence joins TRBV27 and TRBJ1-4; 10 bases are a match to TRBD1. The CDR3 totals 17 residues. Germline V gene lookup returns CDR1 MNHEY and CDR2 SMNVEV (reference sequence). With V trimmed by 5 bases and J by 3 bases, 9 bases remained unmatched. The CDR3 DNA sequence: TGTGCCAGCAGTGGGAGCGACAGGGGGCCGGCTAATGAAAAACTGTTTTTT. This sequence encodes CASSGSDRGPANEKLFF.

The chain uses TRBV7-8 and TRBJ2-2; TRBD2 matches at 9 bases. Germline CDR1 SGHVS, CDR2 FQNEAQ. The CDR3 totals 17 residues. V lost 5 bases to trimming and J lost 4 bases; unmatched junction nucleotides: 11. CDR3 coding DNA: TGTGCCAGCAGCCTGACCAGCGGGGGGCCGGCCACCGGGGAGCTGTTTTTT. The encoded protein is CASSLTSGGPATGELFF.

V is TRBV7-2 and J is TRBJ2-2; D possibly matches TRBD1 or TRBD2 (6 bases each). The V end lost 3 bases, the J end lost 5 bases, and 19 bases lay between the germline ends. The germline V gene has CDR1 SGHTA and CDR2 FQGNSA. This CDR3 is built from 17 residues. The CDR3 nucleotides are TGTGCCAGCAGCTTGAGTAGCGGAGGGGGGTGGACCGGGGAGCTGTTTTTT. Translated: CASSLSSGGGWTGELFF.

This sequence joins TRBV12-3 or TRBV12-4 and TRBJ2-3; TRBD2 aligns across 8 bases. With 6 bases clipped from V and 4 bases from J, the junction kept 12 bases outside the gene matches. The CDR3 extends over 16 amino acids. Written as DNA, the CDR3 is TGTGCCAGCAGACCTCTTCCCGGGGGGGCCTCAGATACGCAGTATTTT. Translation gives CASRPLPGGASDTQYF.

Only a few counts were recorded for this clonotype. V is TRBV30 and J is TRBJ2-3, with a tentative D call TRBD2 (7 bases). The CDR3 contains 17 residues. Germline V CDR1 and CDR2: GTSNPN, SVGIG (reference sequence). The V end was cut by 1 base, the J end by 1 base, with 18 bases between. Here the CDR3 reads CAWSEKTRGGGTDTQYF. In nucleotides, the CDR3 is TGTGCCTGGAGTGAAAAAACAAGGGGGGGCGGCACAGATACGCAGTATTTT.

The chain carries TRBV12-3 or TRBV12-4 and TRBJ1-2; D uncertain. V dropped 2 bases and J dropped 4 bases, with 14 bases sitting between them. The CDR3 covers 15 residues. CDR3 in DNA: TGTGCCAGCAGTTTAAGTCCCCAATCCAGCTATGGCTACACCTTC. Translating gives CASSLSPQSSYGYTF.

This sequence joins TRBV20-1 and TRBJ1-3; D may be TRBD1 (6 bases). This CDR3 contains 12 residues. V lost 4 bases and J 2 bases, leaving 6 bases between the germline ends. Germline V lookup: CDR1 DFQATT, CDR2 SNEGSKA (reference sequence). The CDR3: CSATGAGNTIYF. The CDR3 DNA reads as TGCAGTGCTACAGGGGCTGGAAACACCATATATTTT.

This clonotype has ten or more counts. The gene calls are TRBV3-1 and TRBJ2-1; 8 bases fit TRBD1. Germline assignment: CDR1 LGHDT and CDR2 YNNKEL (reference sequence). This CDR3 region has 18 residues. V trimming: 2 bases; J trimming: 7 bases; junction bases outside the gene matches: 16. The CDR3 sequence is CASSQPGARDRGRNEQFF. The CDR3 nucleotides are TGTGCCAGCAGCCAACCTGGAGCCCGCGACAGGGGCAGGAATGAGCAGTTCTTC.

In this sample, this clonotype turned up a few times. The rearrangement uses TRBV29-1 and TRBJ2-7; TRBD1 agrees at 10 bases. V lost 6 bases to trimming and J lost 5 bases; unmatched junction nucleotides: 10. The CDR3 totals 14 residues. Germline CDR1 reads SQVTM; CDR2 reads ANQGSEA. CDR3 sequence (DNA): TGCAGCGTGCGACAGGGGGCGCGGGTCCACGAGCAGTACTTC. This sequence encodes CSVRQGARVHEQYF.

This clonotype was detected a few times. The chain has TRBV24-1 and TRBJ2-7; 7 bases are shared with TRBD1. The germline V gene has CDR1 KGHDR and CDR2 SFDVKD. This CDR3 spans 12 amino acids. J gave up 6 bases and V 6 bases, and 4 bases lay outside the gene matches. DNA for the CDR3: TGTGCCACCAGTAGATCAGGGGGCGAGCAGTACTTC. This sequence encodes CATSRSGGEQYF.

This clonotype was recorded many times. The V and J genes are TRBV7-2 and TRBJ2-1, with TRBD1 matching 8 bases. The CDR3 is made up of 15 amino acids. Germline assignment: CDR1 SGHTA and CDR2 FQGNSA. V shed 5 bases and J 6 bases; nucleotides not matched to a gene: 9. The CDR3 is CASSPTAGQGNEQFF. In DNA, the CDR3 is TGTGCCAGCAGCCCCACGGCCGGACAGGGCAATGAGCAGTTCTTC.

The gene calls are TRBV19 and TRBJ2-7, with 10 positions matching TRBD1. The germline V gene encodes CDR1 LNHDA and CDR2 SQIVND (reference sequence). This CDR3 is built from 14 residues. The trim removed 7 bases at V and 6 bases at J, leaving 9 bases unmatched. The CDR3 reads CASTPGQGLTEQYF. CDR3 sequence (DNA): TGTGCCAGTACTCCGGGACAGGGGTTAACCGAGCAGTACTTC.

The CDR3 DNA follows: TGTGCCAGCAGCTTAAGGGGGGCGCCCGGGGAGCTGTTTTTT. Its translation: CASSLRGAPGELFF. The chain recombines TRBV7-3 with TRBJ2-2, with D perhaps being TRBD1 or TRBD2 (6 bases each). The CDR3 has 14 residues. V was clipped by 1 base and J by 6 bases, with 9 bases between them. The V gene's germline CDR1 is SGHTA and CDR2 FQGTGA.

The sample holds a few counts of this clonotype. The chain is built from TRBV2 and TRBJ1-1; a possible D gene is TRBD1 (5 bases). The CDR3 has 15 residues. V lost 5 bases to trimming and J lost 2 bases, with 15 bases between them. Germline V gene sequence: CDR1 SNHLY, CDR2 FYNNEI. CDR3 in amino acids: CASSLVRTLNTEAFF. The CDR3 DNA reads as TGTGCCAGCAGTTTAGTCAGGACACTCAACACTGAAGCTTTCTTT.

This clonotype appeared a single time. V gene TRBV5-1 combines with J gene TRBJ2-3; 13 positions agree with TRBD2. The V segment lost 5 bases and the J segment 4 bases; nucleotides outside the gene matches: 4. The germline gives CDR1 SGHRS, CDR2 YFSETQ. CDR3 length: 15 amino acids. This CDR3 is CASSSGTSGADTQYF. In DNA, the CDR3 is TGCGCCAGCAGTTCCGGGACTAGCGGGGCAGATACGCAGTATTTT.

The chain links TRBV7-9 to TRBJ2-3, with TRBD1 matching 9 bases. CDR3 length: 15 amino acids. After removal of 4 bases from V and 2 bases from J, the junction contained 4 bases not matched to a gene. Per germline, CDR1 SEHNR and CDR2 FQNEAQ (reference sequence). CDR3 residues: CASSSNRGPTDTQYF. For the CDR3, the DNA is TGTGCCAGCAGCTCTAACAGGGGGCCCACAGATACGCAGTATTTT.

This chain connects TRBV12-5 to TRBJ1-2; D is undetermined. Trimming stripped 7 bases from V and 6 bases from J, with 15 bases between. Germline CDR1 reads LGHNT; CDR2 reads FRNRAP. The length of the CDR3 is 13 residues. CDR3 bases: TGTGCTAGTGCCTTGACCGGGGTGGATGGCTACACCTTC. Amino acids: CASALTGVDGYTF.

The chain has TRBV24-1 and TRBJ2-3; D not resolved. Germline CDR1 reads KGHDR; CDR2 reads SFDVKD. This CDR3 spans 13 amino acids. V was clipped by 5 bases and J by 7 bases, with 12 bases between them. CDR3 nucleotide sequence: TGTGCCACCAGTGGACGAGGAAGGAATACGCAGTATTTT. Protein sequence: CATSGRGRNTQYF.